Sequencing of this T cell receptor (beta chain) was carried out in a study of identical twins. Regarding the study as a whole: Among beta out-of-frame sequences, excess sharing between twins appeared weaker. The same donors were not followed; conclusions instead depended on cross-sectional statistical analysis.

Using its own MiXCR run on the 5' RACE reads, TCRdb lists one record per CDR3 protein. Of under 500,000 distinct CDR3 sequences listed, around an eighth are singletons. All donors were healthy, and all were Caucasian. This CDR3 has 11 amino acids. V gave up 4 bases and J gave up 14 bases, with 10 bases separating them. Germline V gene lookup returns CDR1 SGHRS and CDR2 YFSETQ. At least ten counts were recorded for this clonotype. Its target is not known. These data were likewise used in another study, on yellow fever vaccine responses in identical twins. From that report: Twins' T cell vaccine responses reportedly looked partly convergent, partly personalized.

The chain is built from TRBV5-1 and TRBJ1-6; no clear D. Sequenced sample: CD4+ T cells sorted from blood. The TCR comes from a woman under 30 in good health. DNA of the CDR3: TGCGCCAGCAGCGACGGGATCACCCTCCACTTT. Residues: CASSDGITLHF. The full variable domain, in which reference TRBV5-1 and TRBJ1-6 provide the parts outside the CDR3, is KAGVTQTPRYLIKTRGQQVTLSCSPISGHRSVSWYQQTPGQGLQFLFEYFSETQRNKGNFPGRFSGRQFSNSRSEMNVSTLELGDSALYLCASSDGITLHFGNGTRLTVT.